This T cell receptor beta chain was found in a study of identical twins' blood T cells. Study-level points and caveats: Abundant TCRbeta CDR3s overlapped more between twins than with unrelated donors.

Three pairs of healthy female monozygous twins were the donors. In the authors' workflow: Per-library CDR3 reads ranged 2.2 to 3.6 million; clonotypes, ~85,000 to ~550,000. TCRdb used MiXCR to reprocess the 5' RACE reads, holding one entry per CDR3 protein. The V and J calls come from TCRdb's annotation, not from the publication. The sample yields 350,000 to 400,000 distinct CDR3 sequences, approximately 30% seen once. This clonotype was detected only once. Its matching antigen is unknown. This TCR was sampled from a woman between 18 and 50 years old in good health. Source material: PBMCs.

Written as DNA, the CDR3 is TGTGCCAGCTCACCGACTGGCGGGAGAACGTCCAATGAGCAGTTCTTC. This sequence encodes CASSPTGGRTSNEQFF. The chain is built from TRBV18 and TRBJ2-1; 7 bases map to TRBD2. Germline values: CDR1 KGHSH, CDR2 LQKENI. The CDR3 extends over 16 amino acids. V was pared by 3 bases and J by 6 bases, with 11 bases of the junction left unmatched.